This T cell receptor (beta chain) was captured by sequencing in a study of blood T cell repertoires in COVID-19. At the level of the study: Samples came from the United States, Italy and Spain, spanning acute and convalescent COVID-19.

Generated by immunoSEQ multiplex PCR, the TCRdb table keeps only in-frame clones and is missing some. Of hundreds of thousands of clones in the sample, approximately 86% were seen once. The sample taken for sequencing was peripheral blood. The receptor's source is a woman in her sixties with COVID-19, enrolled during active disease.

For the CDR3, the DNA is TGTGCCAGCAGCCAAGGAACCCTAGCGGGGGGAGGAGAGACCCAGTACTTC. Translated: CASSQGTLAGGGETQYF. The chain joins TRBV3-1 (or the pseudogene TRBV3-2) to TRBJ2-5; TRBD2 agrees at 11 bases. From germline, CDR1 is LGHDT and CDR2 YNNKEL (reference sequence). CDR3 length equals 17 residues. The V and J ends lost 1 base and 4 bases, in that order; junction bases with no gene match: 8.